Below are 22 T cell receptor beta chains sequenced from a single sample in a study of T cells in Graves' hyperthyroidism and ophthalmopathy. TCR beta CDR3 regions were amplified from RNA. HTBI primers drove first-round RT-PCR of the TCR CDR3. TCRdb redid the calling of the multiplex PCR reads with MiXCR, one entry per CDR3 protein. The data show around 620,000 distinct CDR3 sequences, around 46% seen once. Material for sequencing was peripheral blood or thyroid tissue (not recorded which). Receptor source: an adult woman with Graves' disease, either hyperthyroidism or ophthalmopathy (not recorded which).

The sample holds many counts of this clonotype. The chain links TRBV19 to TRBJ2-5; possibly TRBD1 for D (6 bases). CDR1 LNHDA and CDR2 SQIVND come from the germline V gene (reference sequence). V was trimmed by 3 bases and J by 2 bases, leaving 7 bases between them. The CDR3 has 13 amino acids. CDR3 DNA: TGTGCCAGTAGTATTGGACAGCAAGAGACCCAGTACTTC. It yields the protein CASSIGQQETQYF.

This clonotype occurred many times. The V gene is TRBV5-1, the J gene TRBJ1-2, with 10 bases fitting TRBD1. J was trimmed by 4 bases and V by 7 bases; bases with no gene match: 13. Per the germline V gene, CDR1 is SGHRS and CDR2 is YFSETQ. CDR3 length: 16 amino acids. The CDR3, as DNA: TGCGCCAGCTCCCGGGGGACAGGGGACATAATCTATGGCTACACCTTC. Translated, it gives CASSRGTGDIIYGYTF.

This clonotype showed up many times. The chain employs TRBV10-3 and TRBJ2-5; 9 bases line up with TRBD1. Looked up from germline, CDR1 is ENHRY and CDR2 is SYGVKD. The CDR3 totals 14 residues. V shed 10 bases, J shed 5 bases, and the junction held 11 bases outside the gene matches. Here the CDR3 DNA reads TGTGCCACCGGACAGGGGATGAATCCGGAGACCCAGTACTTC. Translation: CATGQGMNPETQYF.

In its sample, this clonotype was seen many times. This chain connects TRBV6-2 or TRBV6-3 to TRBJ1-1, with 10 bases matching TRBD1. CDR1 and CDR2 (germline): MNHEY, SVGEGT. This CDR3 contains 11 residues. CDR3 DNA: TGTGCACTCTACAGGGACAGGGGAGCTTTCTTT. Its protein is CALYRDRGAFF.

In its sample, this clonotype was seen many times. The chain carries TRBV12-3 or TRBV12-4 and TRBJ1-6; D gene unclear. The CDR3 spans 15 residues. Trimming shortened V by 4 bases and J by 7 bases, and 14 bases separated the two germline ends. CDR3 protein: CASSWSDGGNSPLHF. The DNA of the CDR3 is TGTGCCAGCAGTTGGTCCGACGGTGGCAATTCACCCCTCCACTTT.

This chain links TRBV5-1 with TRBJ2-7; 10 nucleotides line up with TRBD1. The germline gives CDR1 SGHRS, CDR2 YFSETQ. The CDR3 loop spans 15 amino acids. V lost 5 bases and J lost 7; bases outside the gene matches: 12. CDR3 sequence: CASRNPGTGAEEQYF. The CDR3 coding sequence is TGCGCCAGCAGAAACCCCGGGACAGGGGCTGAGGAGCAGTACTTC.

This clonotype was recorded many times. The rearrangement joins TRBV11-2 to TRBJ1-1, with TRBD1 matching over 7 bases. This CDR3 has 14 residues. Germline V CDR1 and CDR2: SGHAT, FQNNGV. V trimming: 5 bases; J trimming: 8 bases; junction bases outside the gene matches: 11. The CDR3 region is CASSPIGQAGEAFF. The CDR3 nucleotides read TGTGCCAGCAGCCCAATCGGACAGGCGGGGGAAGCTTTCTTT.

The sample holds one count of this clonotype. This chain joins TRBV15 and TRBJ2-5; D not resolved. V lost 4 bases to trimming and J lost 5 bases, with 17 bases between them. Germline V gene data show CDR1 as LNHNV and CDR2 as YYDKDF (reference sequence). The CDR3 covers 15 residues. CDR3 protein: CATSNRRPGAETQYF. As DNA, the CDR3 is TGTGCCACCAGCAACAGAAGGCCTGGTGCGGAGACCCAGTACTTC.

J is TRBJ2-2 and V is TRBV10-1, with TRBD2 matching over 8 bases. After removal of 9 bases from V and 2 bases from J, the junction contained 8 bases not matched to a gene. CDR3 length equals 15 residues. Germline assignment: CDR1 WNHNN and CDR2 SYGVQD (reference sequence). Written as DNA, the CDR3 is TGCGCCAGGGCCACTAGCGGTCCTAACACCGGGGAGCTGTTTTTT. Translation: CARATSGPNTGELFF.

The chain carries TRBV29-1 and TRBJ2-5; 9 bases fit TRBD1. The J call is in doubt because the DNA end fits TRBJ2-7 better. Germline V gene lookup returns CDR1 SQVTM and CDR2 ANQGSEA. The CDR3 extends over 15 amino acids. The CDR3 loop is CSVDWTGDPSYEQYF. CDR3 sequence (DNA): TGCAGCGTTGATTGGACAGGGGACCCCTCCTACGAGCAGTACTTC.

This clonotype was seen just once. The rearrangement links TRBV20-1 to TRBJ1-3; 8 nucleotides agree with TRBD1. The CDR3 has 12 residues. V shed 5 bases and J 4 bases; nucleotides not matched to a gene: 1. The germline V gene has CDR1 DFQATT and CDR2 SNEGSKA (reference sequence). For the CDR3, the DNA is TGCAGTGCTTGGACAGGGGGAAACACCATATATTTT. Its protein is CSAWTGGNTIYF.

The chain combines TRBV10-3 with TRBJ1-3; D remains ambiguous. In germline, CDR1 is ENHRY, CDR2 SYGVKD. This CDR3 region has 13 residues. The V gene lost 5 bases and the J gene lost 4 bases, with 9 bases spanning the gap. CDR3 residues: CAISSVQGNTIYF. In DNA form, the CDR3 reads TGTGCCATCAGTTCCGTACAGGGAAACACCATATATTTT.

Points on this clonotype: The DNA is left out, because the CDR3 cannot be placed on it with certainty; the CDR3 is given as TCRdb lists it. The chain is built from TRBV10-3 and TRBJ2-7. Germline V gene sequence: CDR1 ENHRY, CDR2 SYGVKD. The CDR3 region is 15 residues in length, termini included. CDR3 region: CAICSATVTNYEQYF.

This clonotype was detected ten times or more. This chain joins TRBV9 and TRBJ1-1, with D hard to call. This CDR3 has 13 amino acids. V was cut by 3 bases and J by 10 bases, with 16 bases left in between. Per the germline V gene, CDR1 is SGDLS and CDR2 is YYNGEE. CDR3 sequence reads: CASSERGISRAFF. The CDR3, as DNA: TGTGCCAGCAGCGAGCGGGGAATCAGTCGAGCTTTCTTT.

The V call is TRBV20-1, the J call TRBJ2-7, with a weak D call TRBD1 (6 bases). The germline gives CDR1 DFQATT, CDR2 SNEGSKA (reference sequence). The V and J ends lost 6 bases and 7 bases respectively, with 10 bases between them. The CDR3 spans 10 residues. The CDR3 protein is CSALGQEQYF. In DNA, the CDR3 is TGCAGTGCCCTCGGACAGGAGCAGTACTTC.

The rearrangement links TRBV2 to TRBJ1-2; unclear D gene. Germline CDR1 is SNHLY and CDR2 is FYNNEI. Trimming pared 8 bases from V and 4 bases from J, leaving 20 bases between. This CDR3 is built from 15 residues. The CDR3 DNA sequence: TGTGCCAGCCTACCGACTACCGATGACGGCTATGGCTACACCTTC. This encodes CASLPTTDDGYGYTF.

This clonotype was counted a few times. DNA of the CDR3: TGTGCCAGCAGCTTAGCGATCGGGCGACTAGCGGGAGTGGAGACCCAGTACTTC. Protein sequence: CASSLAIGRLAGVETQYF. The genes are TRBV7-9 and TRBJ2-5; 12 bases are a match to TRBD2. Trimming at V came to 0 bases and at J to 5 bases, leaving 10 bases not matched to a gene. Germline CDR1 SEHNR, CDR2 FQNEAQ (reference sequence). This CDR3 region has 18 residues.

The chain carries TRBV10-3 and TRBJ1-4; D gene ambiguous. Germline V CDR1 and CDR2: ENHRY, SYGVKD. The CDR3 runs to 15 residues. V was trimmed by 10 bases and J by 1 base, leaving 16 bases between them. For the CDR3, the DNA is TGTGCCACTGGGGAGTCGGCCCGAACTAATGAAAAACTGTTTTTT. It is translated as CATGESARTNEKLFF.

This clonotype was observed a few times. A read error is possible here, since a much larger clone lies one base away. The chain has TRBV5-1 and TRBJ2-2; 9 bases fit TRBD2. The V segment lost 3 bases and the J segment 5 bases; nucleotides outside the gene matches: 5. The germline V gene encodes CDR1 SGHRS and CDR2 YFSETQ. This CDR3 spans 15 amino acids. In DNA form, the CDR3 reads TGCGCCAGCAGCTCGCGGGGGGGGAGAACCGGGGAGCTGTTTTTT. Translated: CASSSRGGRTGELFF.

This clonotype was detected many times. J is TRBJ2-7 and V is TRBV6-5, with D uncertain. CDR1 is MNHEY, CDR2 SVGAGI, per germline. The CDR3 consists of 13 residues. Trimming took off 5 bases at V and 1 base at J, with 9 bases between the two ends. The CDR3 bases are TGTGCCAGCAGTCACGGAGCTTCCTACGAGCAGTACTTC. Its translation is CASSHGASYEQYF.

This chain connects TRBV5-5 to TRBJ2-5, with 8 bases fitting TRBD1. This CDR3 contains 17 residues. Unmatched junction bases numbered 12, after V lost 1 base and J lost 4 bases. Germline-derived CDR1 and CDR2 are SGHKS and YYEKEE (reference sequence). Here the CDR3 DNA reads TGTGCCAGCAGCTTGTGGGCGTCGGCAGGGGGCGTAGAGACCCAGTACTTC. Translation gives CASSLWASAGGVETQYF.

V gene TRBV10-3 combines with J gene TRBJ1-2, with 9 positions matching TRBD1. Germline V gene data show CDR1 as ENHRY and CDR2 as SYGVKD. The CDR3 loop spans 14 amino acids. Unmatched junction bases numbered 6, after V lost 6 bases and J lost 4 bases. Here the CDR3 DNA reads TGTGCCATCAGGGGGACAGGGCCGGGCTATGGCTACACCTTC. Translated, it gives CAIRGTGPGYGYTF.